The rows below give T cell receptor beta chains drawn from one sample of a study of blood T cell repertoires in COVID-19. The table came from immunoSEQ multiplex PCR; TCRdb's copy has only in-frame clones and leaves some out. Among approximately 97,000 clones, around nine tenths were seen once, and the ten largest hold 1.5% to 2.5%. The specimen sequenced was peripheral blood. These receptor sequences come from a woman aged 50 to 65 with COVID-19, enrolled during active disease. Each CDR3 is given with its conserved first and last residue. Each record gives: V gene, D gene, J gene, clone size, CDR3 protein, CDR3 DNA. D genes are given only for firm matches. Not all rows give a size; the values are once, few, many and, for expanded clones, a class.

TRBV5-1	.	TRBJ2-3	.	CASSFDFTDTQYF	TGCGCCAGCAGCTTTGACTTCACAGATACGCAGTATTTT
TRBV11-2	.	TRBJ2-1	.	CASSFTVAVGANEQFF	TGTGCCAGCAGCTTTACCGTAGCGGTAGGAGCCAATGAGCAGTTCTTC
TRBV11-2	TRBD2	TRBJ2-3	.	CASSRGGGSGGAATQYF	TGTGCCAGCAGCCGCGGGGGTGGCAGCGGGGGGGCGGCTACGCAGTATTTT
TRBV19	.	TRBJ1-2	.	CASSIGVGDIDGYTF	TGTGCCAGTAGTATTGGGGTAGGGGATATTGATGGCTACACCTTC
TRBV19	.	TRBJ1-4	.	CASSIRRRVNEKLFF	TGTGCCAGTAGTATACGAAGAAGAGTTAATGAAAAACTGTTTTTT
TRBV19	.	TRBJ2-1	once	CASLDYGETNEQFF	TGTGCCAGCCTAGACTACGGGGAGACTAATGAGCAGTTCTTC
TRBV11-3	TRBD1	TRBJ2-7	.	CASSLRQGSSSYEQYF	TGTGCCAGCAGCTTACGACAGGGATCGAGCTCCTACGAGCAGTACTTC
TRBV19	.	TRBJ1-6	.	CASSVTAGTLHF	TGTGCCAGTAGTGTGACCGCGGGGACCCTCCACTTT
TRBV10-3	.	TRBJ2-2	.	CAISARAGQTNTGELFF	TGTGCCATCAGCGCCCGGGCGGGACAGACCAACACCGGGGAGCTGTTTTTT
TRBV11-2	.	TRBJ2-3	.	CASSLDRPSSTDTQYF	TGTGCCAGCAGCTTAGACAGGCCGTCTAGCACAGATACGCAGTATTTT
TRBV12-3/TRBV12-4	.	TRBJ1-5	once	CASSGVPPQPQHF	TGTGCCAGCAGCGGGGTCCCCCCGCAGCCCCAGCATTTT
TRBV24-1	.	TRBJ1-2	.	CATSGRGTYGYTF	TGTGCCACCAGTGGCAGGGGAACCTATGGCTACACCTTC
TRBV19	.	TRBJ1-2	.	CASRWDFAYGYTF	TGTGCCAGTAGATGGGACTTCGCCTATGGCTACACCTTC
TRBV30	TRBD1	TRBJ1-2	.	CAWSETGVNYGYTF	TGTGCCTGGAGTGAGACAGGGGTGAACTATGGCTACACCTTC
TRBV3-1/TRBV3-2	.	TRBJ1-1	.	CASSQKFRPQGVEAFF	TGTGCCAGCAGCCAAAAATTCAGGCCCCAAGGGGTTGAAGCTTTCTTT
TRBV28	TRBD2	TRBJ2-1	.	CASSFSGGASYNEQFF	TGTGCCAGCAGTTTTAGCGGGGGGGCCAGCTACAATGAGCAGTTCTTC
TRBV27	TRBD2	TRBJ2-1	.	CATGRGGSYNEQFF	TGTGCCACCGGGAGGGGTGGCTCCTACAATGAGCAGTTCTTC
TRBV24-1	TRBD2	TRBJ2-3	.	CATSDLTSGERGDTQYF	TGTGCCACCAGTGATTTGACTAGCGGGGAACGGGGGGATACGCAGTATTTT
TRBV3-1/TRBV3-2	.	TRBJ2-4	.	CASSQAENIQYF	TGTGCCAGCAGCCAAGCGGAGAACATTCAGTACTTC
TRBV7-9	.	TRBJ2-1	.	CASSPPQGPRIEQFF	TGTGCCAGCAGCCCTCCTCAGGGTCCCCGAATCGAGCAGTTCTTC
TRBV29-1	TRBD1	TRBJ2-4	.	CSGQGLAKNIQYF	TGCAGCGGACAGGGTTTAGCCAAAAACATTCAGTACTTC
TRBV7-9	.	TRBJ1-4	.	CASSPMPGVGEKLFF	TGTGCCAGCAGCCCGATGCCAGGGGTGGGTGAAAAACTGTTTTTT
TRBV2	TRBD2	TRBJ2-5	.	CASSPRGGLAQETQYF	TGTGCCAGCAGCCCTAGAGGGGGACTAGCACAAGAGACCCAGTACTTC
TRBV12-5	TRBD1	TRBJ1-1	.	CASGFNRGPNTEAFF	TGTGCTAGTGGTTTTAACAGGGGGCCGAACACTGAAGCTTTCTTT
TRBV27	.	TRBJ1-1	few	CASSPTGIEAFF	TGTGCCAGCAGCCCAACAGGGATCGAAGCTTTCTTT
TRBV28	TRBD1	TRBJ1-5	.	CASSPRTGSSNQPQHF	TGTGCCAGCAGTCCCCGGACAGGGAGTAGCAATCAGCCCCAGCATTTT
TRBV5-5	.	TRBJ1-1	.	CASSQGLTEAFF	TGTGCCAGCAGTCAGGGTTTGACTGAAGCTTTCTTT
TRBV15	TRBD2	TRBJ2-2	.	CATSRVRGGGSAGELFF	TGTGCCACCAGCAGAGTCAGGGGCGGGGGGTCCGCCGGGGAGCTGTTTTTT
TRBV6-2/TRBV6-3	.	TRBJ2-5	.	CASSYSRVETQYF	TGTGCCAGCAGTTACTCGAGAGTAGAGACCCAGTACTTC
TRBV5-6	.	TRBJ1-3	once	CASSLGQAVSGNTIYF	TGTGCCAGCAGCTTGGGACAGGCCGTCTCTGGAAACACCATATATTTT
TRBV2	.	TRBJ1-4	.	CAGRQVSNEKLFF	TGTGCCGGTCGACAGGTCTCTAATGAAAAACTGTTTTTT
TRBV27	.	TRBJ1-5	.	CASSSGAGGLQPQHF	TGTGCCAGCAGTTCCGGGGCCGGGGGGCTTCAGCCCCAGCATTTT
TRBV6-2/TRBV6-3	.	TRBJ2-7	once	CASSYKRSRERTSYEQYF	TGTGCCAGCAGTTACAAGAGGTCCCGGGAAAGGACCTCCTACGAGCAGTACTTC
TRBV5-1	.	TRBJ1-2	.	CASSRSRDRTGGYTF	TGCGCCAGCAGCCGAAGTCGAGACAGGACGGGAGGCTACACCTTC
TRBV7-9	.	TRBJ2-1	once	CASSLGTGAPYNEQFF	TGTGCCAGCAGCTTGGGAACAGGTGCCCCCTACAATGAGCAGTTCTTC
TRBV7-2	TRBD2	TRBJ2-5	.	CASSWDSGGQETQYF	TGTGCCAGCAGCTGGGACTCCGGGGGGCAAGAGACCCAGTACTTC
TRBV6-5	.	TRBJ2-3	once	CASSYSIVRPEDTQYF	TGTGCCAGCAGTTACTCCATAGTGAGACCGGAGGATACGCAGTATTTT
TRBV5-4	TRBD2	TRBJ2-1	.	CASSPWTSSAGEQFF	TGTGCCAGCAGCCCTTGGACTAGTTCGGCGGGCGAGCAGTTCTTC
TRBV18	.	TRBJ1-5	.	CASSRRLDQPQHF	TGTGCCAGCTCCCGGAGACTAGATCAGCCCCAGCATTTT
TRBV11-3	.	TRBJ1-2	.	CASSSEDRPYGYTF	TGTGCCAGCAGCTCAGAGGACAGACCCTATGGCTACACCTTC
TRBV6-2/TRBV6-3	.	TRBJ2-3	.	CASSLSLAFGTDTQYF	TGTGCCAGCAGCCTTTCTCTAGCGTTCGGCACAGATACGCAGTATTTT
TRBV6-5	.	TRBJ2-3	.	CASIRQYPTDTQYF	TGTGCCAGCATTAGACAGTACCCCACAGATACGCAGTATTTT
TRBV10-2	.	TRBJ2-3	.	CASSGGAYTQYF	TGCGCCAGCAGTGGAGGCGCTTATACGCAGTATTTT
TRBV9	TRBD2	TRBJ2-3	.	CASSVGAGGYTDTQYF	TGTGCCAGCAGCGTAGGAGCGGGGGGTTACACAGATACGCAGTATTTT
TRBV11-1	TRBD2	TRBJ2-1	few	CATRAGNTNDEQFF	TGTGCCACGAGAGCGGGGAACACAAACGATGAGCAGTTCTTC
TRBV6-5	.	TRBJ1-6	.	CASSWAAGRDNSPLHF	TGTGCCAGCAGTTGGGCTGCGGGTAGGGATAATTCACCCCTCCACTTT
TRBV5-1	TRBD1	TRBJ2-1	.	CASSFFSPRDRPSEQFF	TGCGCCAGCAGCTTTTTTAGTCCTCGGGACAGGCCTAGTGAGCAGTTCTTC
TRBV3-1/TRBV3-2	.	TRBJ1-4	.	CASSQDQGGVKLFF	TGTGCCAGCAGCCAAGATCAGGGCGGCGTCAAACTGTTTTTT
TRBV30	TRBD2	TRBJ2-3	.	CAWSVLGLAGGGDTQYF	TGTGCCTGGAGTGTACTAGGGCTAGCGGGGGGTGGAGATACGCAGTATTTT
TRBV11-3	TRBD1	TRBJ1-6	.	CASSGGQGAGSPLHF	TGTGCCAGCAGCGGGGGACAGGGGGCGGGCTCACCCCTCCACTTT
TRBV2	.	TRBJ1-1	.	CASSGGGAREAFF	TGTGCCAGCAGTGGGGGTGGGGCCAGAGAAGCTTTCTTT
TRBV5-1	.	TRBJ2-7	.	CASSPLTGDYEQYF	TGCGCCAGCAGCCCACTGACCGGGGACTACGAGCAGTACTTC
TRBV30	TRBD1	TRBJ1-2	.	CAWRDAGGAAGYTF	TGTGCCTGGAGGGACGCAGGGGGCGCGGCTGGCTACACCTTC